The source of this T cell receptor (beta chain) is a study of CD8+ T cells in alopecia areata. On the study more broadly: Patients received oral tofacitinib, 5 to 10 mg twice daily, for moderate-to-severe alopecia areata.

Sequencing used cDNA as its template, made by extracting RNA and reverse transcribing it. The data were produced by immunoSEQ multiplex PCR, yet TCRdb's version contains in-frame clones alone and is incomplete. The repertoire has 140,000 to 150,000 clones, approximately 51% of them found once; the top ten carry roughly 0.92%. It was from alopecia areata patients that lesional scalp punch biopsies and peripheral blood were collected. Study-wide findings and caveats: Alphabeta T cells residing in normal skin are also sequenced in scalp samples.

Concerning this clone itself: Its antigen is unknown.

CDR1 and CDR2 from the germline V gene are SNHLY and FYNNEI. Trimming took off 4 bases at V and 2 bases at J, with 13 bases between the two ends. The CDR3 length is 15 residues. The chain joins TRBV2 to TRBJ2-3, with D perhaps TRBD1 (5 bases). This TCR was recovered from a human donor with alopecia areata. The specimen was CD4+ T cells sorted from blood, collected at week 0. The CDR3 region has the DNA TGTGCCAGCAGTGGGTACCAGGGAACCACAGATACGCAGTATTTT. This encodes CASSGYQGTTDTQYF. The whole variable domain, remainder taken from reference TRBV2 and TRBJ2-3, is EPEVTQTPSHQVTQMGQEVILRCVPISNHLYFYWYRQILGQKVEFLVSFYNNEISEKSEIFDDQFSVERPDGSNFTLKIRSTKLEDSAMYFCASSGYQGTTDTQYFGPGTRLTVL.